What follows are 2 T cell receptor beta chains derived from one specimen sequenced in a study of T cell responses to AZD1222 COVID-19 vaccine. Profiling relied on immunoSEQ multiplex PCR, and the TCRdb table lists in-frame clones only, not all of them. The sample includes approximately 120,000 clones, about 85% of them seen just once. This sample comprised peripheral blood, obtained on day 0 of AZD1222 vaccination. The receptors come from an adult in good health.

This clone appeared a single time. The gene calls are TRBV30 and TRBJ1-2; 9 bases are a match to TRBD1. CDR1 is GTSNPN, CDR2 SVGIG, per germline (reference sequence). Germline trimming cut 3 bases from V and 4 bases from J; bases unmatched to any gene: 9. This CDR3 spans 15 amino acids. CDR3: CAWSARTGVGYGYTF. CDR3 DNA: TGTGCCTGGAGCGCCCGGACAGGGGTGGGCTATGGCTACACCTTC.

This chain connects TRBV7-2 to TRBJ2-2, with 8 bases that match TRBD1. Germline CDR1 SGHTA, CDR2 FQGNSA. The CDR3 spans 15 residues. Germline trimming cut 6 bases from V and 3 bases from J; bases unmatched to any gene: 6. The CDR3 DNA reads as TGTGCCAGCAGAAGAGCACAGGGGGACACCGGGGAGCTGTTTTTT. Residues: CASRRAQGDTGELFF.